These T cell receptor beta chains were read from a single sample in a study of blood T cell repertoires in COVID-19. Assay: immunoSEQ multiplex PCR; the TCRdb copy retains only in-frame clones and omits some. The sample has 150,000 to 190,000 clones, about four fifths seen once. Sequencing was done on a sample of peripheral blood. The source of these receptors is a man between 60 and 75 years old with acute or convalescent COVID-19. Both conserved end residues are part of each CDR3. Each record gives: V gene, clone size, J gene, D gene, CDR3 DNA, CDR3 protein. D genes are given only for firm matches. Only some rows state a clone size, as once, few, many or a class for expanded clones.

>TRBV28|.|TRBJ2-7|TRBD1
TGTGCCAGCAGACAGGGGTCTGGCGAGCAGTACTTC
CASRQGSGEQYF
>TRBV9|.|TRBJ1-1|.
TGTGCCAGCAGCGTAGGAACCACCCGGAGCACTGAAGCTTTCTTT
CASSVGTTRSTEAFF
>TRBV28|few|TRBJ1-2|TRBD1
TGTGCCAGCAGTTCCTATCCGGGACAGAAAGGCTACACCTTC
CASSSYPGQKGYTF
>TRBV25-1|.|TRBJ1-4|.
TGTGCCAGCAGTGAGGCAGGGGTCGTTGAAAAACTGTTTTTT
CASSEAGVVEKLFF
>TRBV21-1|.|TRBJ1-2|.
TGTGCCAGCAGCAATTGGCAGGGCTATGGCTACACCTTC
CASSNWQGYGYTF
>TRBV6-5|.|TRBJ1-3|.
TGTGCCAGCAGTCTCAGGGGAAACACCATATATTTT
CASSLRGNTIYF
>TRBV19|.|TRBJ1-3|.
TGTGCCAGTAGTATTGACGCCGATTGGAGGGGCGGTGGAAACACCATATATTTT
CASSIDADWRGGGNTIYF
>TRBV28|.|TRBJ2-2|.
TGTGCCAGCAGTCCGATCAGGGGGGCCGGGGAGCTGTTTTTT
CASSPIRGAGELFF
>TRBV18|.|TRBJ2-2|.
TGTGCCAGCTCACTCGGGGACACCGGGGAGCTGTTTTTT
CASSLGDTGELFF
>TRBV10-3|once|TRBJ2-1|.
TGTGCCAGCGGGACAGCCTCCTACGAGCAGTTCTTC
CASGTASYEQFF